Listed below are T cell receptor beta chains from one sample, sequenced in a study of blood T cell repertoires in COVID-19. Some clones are missing from TCRdb's copy, which holds only in-frame ones; the method was immunoSEQ multiplex PCR. The data hold a few hundred thousand clones, with around 89% observed a single time. The specimen was peripheral blood. The receptors derive from a woman in her fifties or sixties with COVID-19, enrolled during active disease. CDR3s include the opening cysteine and the closing phenylalanine or tryptophan. The D gene is left open where the match is weak. Rows may omit the clone size; those that give it use once, few, many or a size class.

CDR3 length | J gene | V gene | clone size | D gene | CDR3 protein | CDR3 DNA
16 | TRBJ2-3 | TRBV6-2/TRBV6-3 | once | - | CASSYAQGISTDTQYF | TGTGCCAGCAGTTACGCCCAGGGGATTAGCACAGATACGCAGTATTTT
14 | TRBJ2-2 | TRBV6-2/TRBV6-3 | - | TRBD2 | CASSWGGSTGELFF | TGTGCCAGCAGTTGGGGGGGTAGCACCGGGGAGCTGTTTTTT
18 | TRBJ1-2 | TRBV4-2 | - | - | CASSQDWQTFLQPYGYTF | TGTGCCAGCAGCCAAGATTGGCAGACATTCTTACAACCCTATGGCTACACCTTC
17 | TRBJ2-2 | TRBV7-2 | - | TRBD2 | CASSPVALAGNTGELFF | TGTGCCAGCAGCCCCGTAGCACTAGCGGGGAACACCGGGGAGCTGTTTTTT
16 | TRBJ1-5 | TRBV6-6 | - | TRBD1 | CASSYRTGSSNQPQHF | TGTGCCAGCAGTTATCGGACAGGGAGCAGCAATCAGCCCCAGCATTTT
13 | TRBJ2-5 | TRBV4-1 | once | - | CASSPRPGETQYF | TGCGCCAGCAGCCCCAGGCCAGGAGAGACCCAGTACTTC
15 | TRBJ1-2 | TRBV9 | - | TRBD1 | CASSVAAGGDYGYTF | TGTGCCAGCAGCGTAGCCGCAGGGGGCGACTATGGCTACACCTTC
12 | TRBJ1-5 | TRBV19 | - | - | CASSPGGQPQHF | TGTGCCAGTAGTCCGGGAGGTCAGCCCCAGCATTTT
14 | TRBJ2-7 | TRBV6-2/TRBV6-3 | - | - | CASSRTTISYEQYF | TGTGCCAGCAGCCGTACTACTATCTCCTACGAGCAGTACTTC
14 | TRBJ2-3 | TRBV5-4 | - | - | CASSDGGFADTQYF | TGTGCCAGCAGCGACGGGGGTTTCGCAGATACGCAGTATTTT
15 | TRBJ2-1 | TRBV11-3 | - | - | CASSLESSEVHEQFF | TGTGCCAGCAGCTTAGAGTCCAGCGAGGTGCATGAGCAGTTCTTC
14 | TRBJ2-7 | TRBV5-8 | - | - | CASSHGRGGYEQYF | TGTGCCAGCAGCCACGGCAGGGGTGGCTACGAGCAGTACTTC